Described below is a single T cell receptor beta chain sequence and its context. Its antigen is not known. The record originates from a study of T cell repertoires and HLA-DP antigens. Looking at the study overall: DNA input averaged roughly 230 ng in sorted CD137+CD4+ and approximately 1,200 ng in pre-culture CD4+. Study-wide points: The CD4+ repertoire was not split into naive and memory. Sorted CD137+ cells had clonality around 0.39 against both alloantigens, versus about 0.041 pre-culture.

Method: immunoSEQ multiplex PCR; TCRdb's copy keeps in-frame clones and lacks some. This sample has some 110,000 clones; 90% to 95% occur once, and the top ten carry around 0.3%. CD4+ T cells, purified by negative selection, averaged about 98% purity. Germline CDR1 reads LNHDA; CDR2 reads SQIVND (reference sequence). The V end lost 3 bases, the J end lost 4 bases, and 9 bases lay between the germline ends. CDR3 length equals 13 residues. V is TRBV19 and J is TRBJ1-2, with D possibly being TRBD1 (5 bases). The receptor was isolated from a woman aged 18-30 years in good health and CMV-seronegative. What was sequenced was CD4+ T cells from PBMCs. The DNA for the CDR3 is TGTGCCAGTAGTATCCGGGACGGCTATGGCTACACCTTC. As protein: CASSIRDGYGYTF.